These 11 T cell receptor beta chains share one sample of origin, sequenced in a study of T cell responses to AZD1222 COVID-19 vaccine. TCRdb keeps only in-frame clones here, not all; method: immunoSEQ multiplex PCR. The sample yields about 140,000 clones, almost 90% seen once. The sequencing used peripheral blood, collected on day 0 of AZD1222 vaccination. Receptors originate from an adult in good health.

The J gene is TRBJ1-2, the V gene TRBV28; D gene unclear. Germline CDR1 is MDHEN and CDR2 is SYDVKM. This CDR3 is 10 amino acids long. V was shortened by 8 bases and J by 7 bases, with 8 bases between the two germline ends. The CDR3 region has the DNA TGTGCCAGCCATTTTGGTGGCTACACCTTC. It translates to CASHFGGYTF.

This clone appeared once. This rearrangement joins TRBV19 to TRBJ1-2, with D uncertain. Germline CDR1 LNHDA, CDR2 SQIVND (reference sequence). This CDR3 contains 14 residues. The V end was cut by 7 bases, the J end by 8 bases, with 20 bases between. In DNA, the CDR3 is TGTGCCAGTATTCCGCTGGCTAGGCCTGAAGGCTACACCTTC. Translated: CASIPLARPEGYTF.

This clone was detected a few times. The V and J genes are TRBV2 and TRBJ1-3; a weak D match, TRBD1 (6 bases). CDR1 is SNHLY, CDR2 FYNNEI, per germline. The length of the CDR3 is 14 residues. The V and J ends lost 9 bases and 0 bases respectively, with 12 bases between them. CDR3 nucleotides: TGTGCCAGTGACAGGCCCCTCTCTGGAAACACCATATATTTT. Protein sequence: CASDRPLSGNTIYF.

As concerns this clone: Other nucleotide sequences from this sample produce the same CDR3. The CDR3 bases are TGTGCCAGCAGCCAGGATGGACTAGCGAGCGATGAGCAGTTCTTC. It encodes CASSQDGLASDEQFF. The chain carries TRBV4-2 and TRBJ2-1; 9 bases match TRBD2. The germline V gene encodes CDR1 LGHNA and CDR2 YNFKEQ. This CDR3 is built from 15 residues. The junction had 8 bases not matched to a gene; V was cut back by 3 bases and J by 8 bases.

This clone was observed a handful of times. This rearrangement joins TRBV5-1 to TRBJ1-4; TRBD1 is a possible D gene (6 bases). The V and J ends lost 3 bases and 8 bases respectively, with 14 bases between them. Germline CDR1 and CDR2: SGHRS and YFSETQ. This CDR3 contains 14 residues. The CDR3 nucleotides read TGCGCCAGCAGCTCTGGAGACAGGAAGGAAAAACTGTTTTTT. This codes for CASSSGDRKEKLFF.

This sequence joins TRBV19 and TRBJ1-1; maybe TRBD1 (6 bases). This CDR3 has 12 amino acids. The V gene's germline CDR1 is LNHDA and CDR2 SQIVND (reference sequence). Deletions cut 5 bases from V and 10 bases from J, with 14 bases between. This CDR3 reads CASSAGAWGAFF. The CDR3 nucleotides read TGTGCCAGTAGTGCGGGGGCTTGGGGAGCTTTCTTT.

This chain connects TRBV19 to TRBJ2-3, with 8 nucleotides matching TRBD1. V shed 4 bases and J 1 base; nucleotides not matched to a gene: 7. The CDR3 runs 16 residues. In germline, CDR1 is LNHDA, CDR2 SQIVND (reference sequence). The CDR3 bases are TGTGCCAGTAGTAGGGTACCGGGACAGGGCACAGATACGCAGTATTTT. Translation gives CASSRVPGQGTDTQYF.

V usage is TRBV28 and J usage is TRBJ2-7, with 8 bases fitting TRBD1. This CDR3 comprises 15 residues. V dropped 8 bases and J dropped 0; count of bases not matched to a gene: 9. Germline V gene sequence: CDR1 MDHEN, CDR2 SYDVKM. The CDR3 is CASLNLRGRSYEQYF. DNA for the CDR3: TGTGCCAGCTTAAATCTCAGGGGGCGCTCCTACGAGCAGTACTTC. The entire variable domain, with the rest obtained from reference TRBV28 and TRBJ2-7, is as follows: DVKVTQSSRYLVKRTGEKVFLECVQDMDHENMFWYRQDPGLGLRLIYFSYDVKMKEKGDIPEGYSVSREKKERFSLILESASTNQTSMYLCASLNLRGRSYEQYFGPGTRLTVT.

The chain joins TRBV19 to TRBJ1-2; TRBD1 matches 7 bases. The trim removed 7 bases at V and 4 bases at J, leaving 12 bases unmatched. There are 15 residues in the CDR3. Germline-derived CDR1 and CDR2 are LNHDA and SQIVND (reference sequence). CDR3 nucleotide sequence: TGTGCCAGTACCACACGACAGGGACCCTCCTATGGCTACACCTTC. It encodes CASTTRQGPSYGYTF.

The chain uses TRBV14 and TRBJ2-7; D not resolved. V shed 8 bases and J shed 0 bases, with 11 bases lying between them. CDR3 length equals 13 residues. The V gene's germline CDR1 is SGHDN and CDR2 FVKESK. The CDR3 sequence is CASRADDSYEQYF. The CDR3 DNA reads as TGTGCCAGCCGGGCGGATGACTCCTACGAGCAGTACTTC.

The chain links TRBV5-1 to TRBJ1-2; TRBD1 matches 8 bases. The CDR3 consists of 13 residues. The V segment lost 4 bases and the J segment 6 bases; nucleotides outside the gene matches: 5. Germline-derived CDR1 and CDR2 are SGHRS and YFSETQ. CDR3 loop: CASSNGQGDGYTF. The CDR3 nucleotides are TGCGCCAGCAGCAACGGACAGGGCGATGGCTACACCTTC.